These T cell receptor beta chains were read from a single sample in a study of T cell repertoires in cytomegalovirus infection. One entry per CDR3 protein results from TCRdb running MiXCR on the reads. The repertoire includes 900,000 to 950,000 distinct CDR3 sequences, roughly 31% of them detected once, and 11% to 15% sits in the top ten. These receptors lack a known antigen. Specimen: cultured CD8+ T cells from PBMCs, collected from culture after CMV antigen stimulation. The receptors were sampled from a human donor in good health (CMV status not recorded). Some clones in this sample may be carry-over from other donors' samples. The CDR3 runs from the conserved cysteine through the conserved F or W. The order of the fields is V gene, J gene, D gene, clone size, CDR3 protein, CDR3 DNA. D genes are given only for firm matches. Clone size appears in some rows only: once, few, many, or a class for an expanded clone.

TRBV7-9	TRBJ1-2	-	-	CASSPTGTLIDGYTF	TGTGCCAGCAGCCCTACCGGGACCCTCATCGATGGCTACACCTTC
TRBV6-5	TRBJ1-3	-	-	CASSYNGGTGNTIYF	TGTGCCAGCAGTTACAACGGGGGGACGGGAAACACCATATATTTT
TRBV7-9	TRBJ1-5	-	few	CASSLELQPQHF	TGTGCCAGCAGCTTAGAACTGCAGCCCCAGCATTTT
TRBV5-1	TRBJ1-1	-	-	CASSLAGAHTETFF	TGCGCCAGCAGCTTGGCCGGCGCACACACTGAAACTTTCTTT
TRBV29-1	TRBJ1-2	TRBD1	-	CSVGRQGFIGYTF	TGCAGCGTTGGAAGACAGGGTTTCATAGGCTACACCTTC
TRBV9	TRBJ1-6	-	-	CASSVDSGVNSPLHF	TGTGCCAGCAGCGTAGATTCGGGGGTTAATTCACCCCTCCACTTT
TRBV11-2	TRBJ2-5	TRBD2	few	CASSSPRAGDQETQYF	TGTGCCAGCAGCTCCCCTAGGGCGGGGGACCAAGAGACCCAGTACTTC
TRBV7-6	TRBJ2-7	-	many	CASSPRAEGLLDEQYF	TGTGCCAGCAGCCCCAGGGCGGAGGGTTTATTGGACGAGCAGTACTTC
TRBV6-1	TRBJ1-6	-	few	CASSVPGRGSPLHF	TGTGCCAGCAGTGTTCCAGGTAGGGGATCACCCCTCCACTTT
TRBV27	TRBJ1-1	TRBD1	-	CASRLNRGLGTEAFF	TGTGCCAGCAGGTTGAACAGGGGGCTGGGCACTGAAGCTTTCTTT
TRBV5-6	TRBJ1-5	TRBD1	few	CASSSGTGGIGNQPQHF	TGTGCCAGCAGCTCCGGGACAGGGGGAATAGGCAATCAGCCCCAGCATTTT
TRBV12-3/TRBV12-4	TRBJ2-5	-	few	CASSQGLPQETQYF	TGTGCCAGCAGTCAAGGGCTCCCCCAAGAGACCCAGTACTTC
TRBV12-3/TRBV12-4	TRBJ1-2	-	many	CASSPGGGYTF	TGTGCCAGCAGCCCCGGGGGGGGCTACACCTTC
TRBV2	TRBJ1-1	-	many	CASTGGTEAFF	TGTGCCAGCACGGGAGGGACTGAAGCTTTCTTT
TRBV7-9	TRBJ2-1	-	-	CASSLEAPAYNEQFF	TGTGCCAGCAGCCTAGAGGCCCCGGCCTACAATGAGCAGTTCTTC
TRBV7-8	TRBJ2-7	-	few	CASIPRDRPYEQYF	TGTGCCAGCATCCCTCGAGACAGGCCCTACGAGCAGTACTTC
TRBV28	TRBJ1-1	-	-	CASSPLEGAGMNTEAFF	TGTGCCAGCAGTCCCCTCGAAGGGGCCGGGATGAACACTGAAGCTTTCTTT
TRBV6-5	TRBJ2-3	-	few	CASSYSKAGPESTDTQYF	TGTGCCAGCAGTTACTCGAAGGCAGGGCCCGAGAGCACAGATACGCAGTATTTT
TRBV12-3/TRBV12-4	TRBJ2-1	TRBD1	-	CASSPPTGPSYNEQFF	TGTGCCAGCAGCCCTCCGACAGGGCCCTCCTACAATGAGCAGTTCTTC
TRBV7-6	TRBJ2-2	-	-	CASSPEGELFF	TGTGCCAGCAGCCCTGAAGGGGAGCTGTTTTTT
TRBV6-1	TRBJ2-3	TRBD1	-	CVSSDGRGRADTQYF	TGTGTCAGCAGTGACGGCAGGGGGCGCGCAGATACGCAGTATTTT
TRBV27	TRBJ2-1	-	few	CASRGPEQFF	TGTGCCAGCAGGGGTCCGGAGCAGTTCTTC
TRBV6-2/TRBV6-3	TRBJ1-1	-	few	CASSLRGTRSDTEAFF	TGTGCCAGCAGCTTGAGGGGGACGCGGTCGGACACTGAAGCTTTCTTT
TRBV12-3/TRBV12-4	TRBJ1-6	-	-	CASSLLYSPLHF	TGTGCCAGCAGTTTATTGTATTCACCCCTCCACTTT
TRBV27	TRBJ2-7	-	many	CASRLGQNYEQYF	TGTGCCAGCAGGCTTGGACAGAACTACGAGCAGTACTTC
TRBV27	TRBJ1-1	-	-	CASSVTGTPYSGLNTEAFF	TGTGCCAGCAGTGTCACCGGGACCCCCTATTCGGGGTTGAACACTGAAGCTTTCTTT
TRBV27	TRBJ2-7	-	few	CASSWQVDYEQYF	TGTGCCAGCAGTTGGCAGGTTGACTACGAGCAGTACTTC